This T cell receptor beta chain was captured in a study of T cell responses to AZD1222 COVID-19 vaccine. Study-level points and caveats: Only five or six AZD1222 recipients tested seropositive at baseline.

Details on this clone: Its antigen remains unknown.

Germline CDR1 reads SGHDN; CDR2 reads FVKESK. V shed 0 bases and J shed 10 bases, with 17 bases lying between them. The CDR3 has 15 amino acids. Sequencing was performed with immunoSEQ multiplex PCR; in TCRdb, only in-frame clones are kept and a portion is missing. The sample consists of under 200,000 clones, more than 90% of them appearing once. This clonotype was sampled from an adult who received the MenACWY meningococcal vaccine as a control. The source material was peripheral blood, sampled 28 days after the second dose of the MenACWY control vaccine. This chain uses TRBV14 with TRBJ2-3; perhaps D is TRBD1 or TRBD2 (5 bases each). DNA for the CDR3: TGTGCCAGCAGCCAAGATTGGGGCCGCGAGGGTCCGCAGTATTTT. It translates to CASSQDWGREGPQYF.